These T cell receptor beta chains were read from a single sample in a study of T cell repertoires in cytomegalovirus infection. TCRdb re-called the reads through MiXCR, storing one row per CDR3 protein. The sample carries about 530,000 distinct CDR3 sequences, about 25% recorded once. The sequenced sample was PBMCs. All receptors come from a human donor in good health (CMV status not recorded). Some clones in this sample may be carry-over from other donors' samples. Each CDR3 is given with its conserved first and last residue. The order of the fields is D gene, clone size, J gene, V gene, CDR3 DNA, CDR3 protein. D genes are given only for firm matches. Not every row has a clone size; where given, it reads once, few, many or a size class.

>TRBD1|many|TRBJ1-5|TRBV7-2
TGTGCCAGCAGCTTATCCCCCCCGGACAGGGCTCAGCCCCAGCATTTT
CASSLSPPDRAQPQHF
>TRBD2|many|TRBJ2-1|TRBV7-2
TGTGCCAGCAGCAAAACTAGCGGGGGATTCTCCTACAATGAGCAGTTCTTC
CASSKTSGGFSYNEQFF
>TRBD2|many|TRBJ2-2|TRBV7-2
TGTGCCAGCAGCTTCCTGACTAGCGGAAACACCGGGGAGCTGTTTTTT
CASSFLTSGNTGELFF
>TRBD2|NA|TRBJ2-1|TRBV6-2/TRBV6-3
TGTGCCAGCAGAGAGCGGGAGCCAAATGAGCAGTTCTTC
CASREREPNEQFF
>TRBD2|many|TRBJ2-1|TRBV7-2
TGTGCCAGCAGCCCAACGCCGGGACTAGGCAATGAGCAGTTCTTC
CASSPTPGLGNEQFF
>NA|few|TRBJ2-7|TRBV20-1
TGCAGTGCTAGATCCACCTTCGGGGCCTACGAGCAGTACTTC
CSARSTFGAYEQYF
>NA|few|TRBJ1-2|TRBV12-3/TRBV12-4
TGTGCCAGCACCACCGCAGGGGACTATGGCTACACCTTC
CASTTAGDYGYTF
>NA|NA|TRBJ1-5|TRBV30
TGTGCCTGGAGTACCAGGGGAAGGCAGCCCCAGCATTTT
CAWSTRGRQPQHF
>NA|NA|TRBJ2-1|TRBV7-9
TGTGCCAGCAGCTTAGTCCCGGACCGTTACAATGAGCAGTTCTTC
CASSLVPDRYNEQFF
>NA|few|TRBJ1-2|TRBV12-3/TRBV12-4
TGTGCCAGCAGTTTCTGGGGTGAGGGCTATGGCTACACCTTC
CASSFWGEGYGYTF
>NA|few|TRBJ2-1|TRBV12-3/TRBV12-4
TGTGCCAGCGCCCGGAACGGCCTCAATGAGCAGTTCTTC
CASARNGLNEQFF
>NA|few|TRBJ1-4|TRBV29-1
TGCAGCGTATGGATGGAGGGAAGTGAAAAACTGTTTTTT
CSVWMEGSEKLFF
>TRBD1|NA|TRBJ1-5|TRBV12-3/TRBV12-4
TGTGCCAGCAGAGAAGGACAGGGACGGCAGCCCCAGCATTTT
CASREGQGRQPQHF
>NA|many|TRBJ2-1|TRBV7-8
TGTGCCAGCAGCTTAGTTACTAGCAATGAGCAGTTCTTC
CASSLVTSNEQFF
>TRBD1|few|TRBJ2-7|TRBV7-8
TGTGCCACACAGGGGCGGATGTCGGGGGAGCAGTACTTC
CATQGRMSGEQYF
>NA|few|TRBJ2-5|TRBV14
TGTGCCAGCAGCCGCACGACCCCCCAAGAGACCCAGTACTTC
CASSRTTPQETQYF
>TRBD1|NA|TRBJ1-3|TRBV29-1
TGCAGCGCTAGACAGGGAAGCTCTGGAAACACCATATATTTT
CSARQGSSGNTIYF
>NA|NA|TRBJ1-4|TRBV15
TGTGCCACCAGCAGAGGACAGCCTAGGAATGAAAAACTGTTTTTT
CATSRGQPRNEKLFF
>TRBD2|many|TRBJ2-3|TRBV6-6
TGTGCCAGCAGTAAGGGACTAGCGGGACAAGATACGCAGTATTTT
CASSKGLAGQDTQYF
>TRBD2|NA|TRBJ2-3|TRBV2
TGTGCCAGCACCGAGGGGGTCCTAGCGGGAGTACCAGATACGCAGTATTTT
CASTEGVLAGVPDTQYF
>NA|NA|TRBJ1-2|TRBV7-2
TGTGCCAGCAGCTTGGCAGGAATTGGCTACACCTTC
CASSLAGIGYTF
>NA|NA|TRBJ2-7|TRBV4-1
TGCGCCAGCAGCCAAGATCATCCAGGGCCCTACGAGCAGTACTTC
CASSQDHPGPYEQYF
>NA|NA|TRBJ2-2|TRBV7-9
TGTGCCAGCAGCTTAAGCGACAGATACCGCACCGGGGAGCTGTTTTTT
CASSLSDRYRTGELFF
>TRBD1|many|TRBJ1-2|TRBV11-2
TGTGCCAGCAGTTCGGACAGGGGGAGGGGCTACACCTTC
CASSSDRGRGYTF
>NA|NA|TRBJ1-5|TRBV20-1
TGCAGTGCTGACCACAGGGAATATCGGAATCAGCCCCAGCATTTT
CSADHREYRNQPQHF
>TRBD1|few|TRBJ2-2|TRBV19
TGTGCCAGTAGTATGGGGCAGGGGGCCAACACCGGGGAGCTGTTTTTT
CASSMGQGANTGELFF
>TRBD1|NA|TRBJ2-2|TRBV7-2
TGTGCCAGCAGCTCACCCGGGACAGGAAGTCGGACCGGGGAGCTGTTTTTT
CASSSPGTGSRTGELFF
>NA|NA|TRBJ2-1|TRBV30
TGTGCCTGGAGCCGGGGTACGAACAATGAGCAGTTCTTC
CAWSRGTNNEQFF
>TRBD2|NA|TRBJ2-3|TRBV7-9
TGTGCCAGCAGCTCGACTAGCAGACACCTCACAGATACGCAGTATTTT
CASSSTSRHLTDTQYF
>TRBD2|few|TRBJ2-1|TRBV20-1
TGCAGTGCTAGATCGCGGGAGCGCTCCTACAATGAGCAGTTCTTC
CSARSRERSYNEQFF
>TRBD2|NA|TRBJ2-1|TRBV7-2
TGTGCCAGCAGCTTAACGCGACTAGCGACGTATGAGCAGTTCTTC
CASSLTRLATYEQFF
>TRBD2|many|TRBJ2-1|TRBV20-1
TGCAGTGCCCCCAGGAGCGGGAGGCCAGACAATGAGCAGTTCTTC
CSAPRSGRPDNEQFF
>TRBD2|NA|TRBJ2-5|TRBV7-2
TGTGCCAGCAGCGTGACTAGCGGGGGCTCCCAAGAGACCCAGTACTTC
CASSVTSGGSQETQYF
>TRBD2|NA|TRBJ2-1|TRBV6-6
TGTGCCAGCAGTACCGCGGGACTAGCGAGAAACAATGAGCAGTTCTTC
CASSTAGLARNNEQFF
>NA|NA|TRBJ2-7|TRBV19
TGTGCCAGTGGAGGGGGGTCCTCCTACGAGCAGTACTTC
CASGGGSSYEQYF
>TRBD1|many|TRBJ2-3|TRBV6-1
TGTGCCAGCGGACGGGACAGGTTTAGCACAGATACGCAGTATTTT
CASGRDRFSTDTQYF
>NA|NA|TRBJ2-1|TRBV6-1
TGTGCCAGCAGTGAAATTTTGTCTGATTGGCAGTTCTTC
CASSEILSDWQFF
>TRBD1|NA|TRBJ1-6|TRBV12-3/TRBV12-4
TGTGCCAGCAGCACAGGGGACTATAATTCACCCCTCCACTTT
CASSTGDYNSPLHF
>TRBD1|NA|TRBJ2-2|TRBV6-6
TGTGCCAGCAGTTACCCCTTCACAGGGGGCCCCGGGGAGCTGTTTTTT
CASSYPFTGGPGELFF
>NA|many|TRBJ2-1|TRBV7-2
TGTGCCAGCAGCCCCCCTTACTCCTACAATGAGCAGTTCTTC
CASSPPYSYNEQFF
>TRBD2|NA|TRBJ2-2|TRBV10-2
TGCGCCAGCGACCGGGACTATCAAGGGGAGCTGTTTTTT
CASDRDYQGELFF
>NA|many|TRBJ2-1|TRBV7-2
TGTGCCAGCAGCGCAGCGGGTGGGACCTACAATGAGCAGTTCTTC
CASSAAGGTYNEQFF
>NA|NA|TRBJ1-1|TRBV19
TGTGCCAGTAGTATAGAGGGAACGGGAAACCCTGAAGCTTTCTTT
CASSIEGTGNPEAFF
>NA|NA|TRBJ1-2|TRBV13
TGTGCCAGCTGGACCCGGGGGGGGATTGAACGGTATGGCTACACCTTC
CASWTRGGIERYGYTF
>TRBD2|many|TRBJ2-1|TRBV7-8
TGTGCCAGCAGCCGGGGACTAGAGGTCGATGAGCAGTTCTTC
CASSRGLEVDEQFF
>NA|once|TRBJ2-3|TRBV6-4
TGTGCCAGCACCGAAGGAGGGCCCACAGATACGCAGTATTTT
CASTEGGPTDTQYF
>NA|few|TRBJ2-5|TRBV6-8
TGTGCCAGCAGTTTTAGCGGAAAATGGGGAGAGACCCAGTACTTC
CASSFSGKWGETQYF
>NA|NA|TRBJ1-1|TRBV6-5
TGTGCCAGCAGTTTTGCCGACAGGCCTGAAGCTTTCTTT
CASSFADRPEAFF